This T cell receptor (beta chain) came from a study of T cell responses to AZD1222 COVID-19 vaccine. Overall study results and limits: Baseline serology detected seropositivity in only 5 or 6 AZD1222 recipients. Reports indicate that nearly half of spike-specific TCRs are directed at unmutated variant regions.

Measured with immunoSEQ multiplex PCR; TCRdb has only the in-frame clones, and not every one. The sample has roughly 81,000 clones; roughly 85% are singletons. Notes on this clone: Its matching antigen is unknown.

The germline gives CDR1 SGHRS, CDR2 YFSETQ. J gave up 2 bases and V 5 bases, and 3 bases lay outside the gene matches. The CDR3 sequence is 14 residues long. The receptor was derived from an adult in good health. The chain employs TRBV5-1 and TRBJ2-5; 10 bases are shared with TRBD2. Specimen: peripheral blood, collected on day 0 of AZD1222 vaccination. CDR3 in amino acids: CASRPGLAQETQYF. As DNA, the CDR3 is TGCGCCAGCAGGCCGGGACTAGCGCAAGAGACCCAGTACTTC. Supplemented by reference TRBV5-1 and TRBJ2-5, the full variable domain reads KAGVTQTPRYLIKTRGQQVTLSCSPISGHRSVSWYQQTPGQGLQFLFEYFSETQRNKGNFPGRFSGRQFSNSRSEMNVSTLELGDSALYLCASRPGLAQETQYFGPGTRLLVL.